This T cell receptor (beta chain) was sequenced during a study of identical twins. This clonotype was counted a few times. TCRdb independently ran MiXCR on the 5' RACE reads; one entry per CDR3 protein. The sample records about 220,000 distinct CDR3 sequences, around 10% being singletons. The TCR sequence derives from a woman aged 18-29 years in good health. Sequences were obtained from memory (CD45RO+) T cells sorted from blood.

For the CDR3, the DNA is TGTGCCAGCAGCTCGACAGGGGAGGACACTGAAGCTTTCTTT. This gives the protein CASSSTGEDTEAFF. V and J are TRBV7-3 and TRBJ1-1; 8 nucleotides line up with TRBD1. The V gene end was trimmed by 4 bases and the J gene end by 3 bases; junction bases not matched to a gene: 4. This CDR3 is 14 amino acids long. Germline V CDR1 and CDR2: SGHTA, FQGTGA.